In this sample, the clone carrying this T cell receptor (beta chain) turned up a few times. The antigen is undetermined. Germline V lookup: CDR1 MNHEY, CDR2 SMNVEV (reference sequence). V was pared by 2 bases and J by 2 bases, with 10 bases between. The CDR3 totals 15 residues. It was by quantitative 5'-RACE with molecular barcodes that TCR beta libraries were made. TCRdb passed the 5' RACE reads through MiXCR, listing each CDR3 protein once. The table lists 150,000 to 200,000 distinct CDR3 sequences, about 32% of them singletons. This sample stems from a study of CD8 T cells in ankylosing spondylitis. Notes on the study in general: Significant enrichment of disease-linked clones was reported in matched ankylosing spondylitis synovial fluid. Disease-linked clones displayed a CD8+ phenotype and appeared relatively rarely in peripheral blood.

The TCR originated in a male donor with ankylosing spondylitis. The chain carries TRBV27 and TRBJ1-5; a weak D match, TRBD1 (6 bases). The sequenced sample consisted of synovial fluid, either unsorted or a sorted T cell fraction (not recorded which). CDR3 amino acids: CASSLGAGGNQPQHF. For the CDR3, the DNA is TGTGCCAGCAGTTTAGGGGCAGGGGGCAATCAGCCCCAGCATTTT.